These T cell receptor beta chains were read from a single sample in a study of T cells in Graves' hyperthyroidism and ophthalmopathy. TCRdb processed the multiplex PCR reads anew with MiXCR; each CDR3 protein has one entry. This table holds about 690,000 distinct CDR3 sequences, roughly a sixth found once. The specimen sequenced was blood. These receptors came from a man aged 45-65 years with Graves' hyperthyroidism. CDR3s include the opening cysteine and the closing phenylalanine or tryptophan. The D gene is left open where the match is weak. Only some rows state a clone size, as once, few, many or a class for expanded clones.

TGTGCCAGCAGTGTTCGGACACTAGCGGGACCTGGGTACGAGCAGTACTTC,CASSVRTLAGPGYEQYF,many,TRBJ2-7,TRBD2,TRBV28
TGTGCCAGCAGTTCCTCCCTCGCCCTTGCGTATCAGCCCCAGCATTTT,CASSSSLALAYQPQHF,many,TRBJ1-5,.,TRBV28
TGTGCCAGCAGCTCAAGACTAGCGGGAAGGGACGAGCAGTACTTC,CASSSRLAGRDEQYF,few,TRBJ2-7,TRBD2,TRBV7-8
TGTGCCAGCAGCAGCCTTTCTGGCGGGAGGGTTTACAATGAGCAGTTCTTC,CASSSLSGGRVYNEQFF,few,TRBJ2-1,TRBD2,TRBV11-2
TGTGCCAGCGGACACGGGGGCTCCTACAATGAGCAGTTCTTC,CASGHGGSYNEQFF,.,TRBJ2-1,.,TRBV7-3
TGTGCCAGCAGCTTAGACGCCCTACCTCACTACAATGAGCAGTTCTTC,CASSLDALPHYNEQFF,.,TRBJ2-1,.,TRBV7-8
TGTGCCATCAGTGATGGGGCTAGCGGTCTCTACGAGCAGTACTTC,CAISDGASGLYEQYF,many,TRBJ2-7,TRBD2,TRBV10-3
TGTGCCAGCAGTTTGTCCTTTACTTCTGGAAACACCATATATTTT,CASSLSFTSGNTIYF,many,TRBJ1-3,.,TRBV28
TGTGCCAGCAGCCAAAACGGACTAGCGGGAGGGGAGCAGTTCTTC,CASSQNGLAGGEQFF,few,TRBJ2-1,TRBD2,TRBV3-1
TGTGCCAGCACCCCCCCGGGACTAGCGGCCAAAAACATTCAGTACTTC,CASTPPGLAAKNIQYF,once,TRBJ2-4,TRBD2,TRBV12-3/TRBV12-4
TGTGCCAGCAGTCCTTACTCAGGGTTGCAAGATACGCAGTATTTT,CASSPYSGLQDTQYF,few,TRBJ2-3,.,TRBV7-2
TGTGCCACCAGACTAGCGGGAGACGATACGCAGTATTTT,CATRLAGDDTQYF,.,TRBJ2-3,TRBD2,TRBV10-3
TGCGCCAGCAGCCAAGAATGGAATGAGCAGTTCTTC,CASSQEWNEQFF,.,TRBJ2-1,.,TRBV4-1
TGTGCCAGCAGCCCAGGGTTATTTTTTGAAGCTTTCTTT,CASSPGLFFEAFF,few,TRBJ1-1,.,TRBV13
TGTGCCAGCAGCTTAGGGGCAACCGAATACAATGAGCAGTTCTTC,CASSLGATEYNEQFF,few,TRBJ2-1,.,TRBV7-2
TGTGCCAGCAGGCCCGGGACAGCCGATTACTATGGCTACACCTTC,CASRPGTADYYGYTF,.,TRBJ1-2,TRBD1,TRBV6-2/TRBV6-3
TGTGCCAGCAGTGTTGGGGTCTCTGGGGCCAACGTCCTGACTTTC,CASSVGVSGANVLTF,.,TRBJ2-6,.,TRBV6-1
TGCGCCAGCAGCTCCTCGACAGGGGACTATGGCTACACCTTC,CASSSSTGDYGYTF,many,TRBJ1-2,TRBD1,TRBV5-1
TGTGCCAGCTCACCACTTAGCAGGGCGAGATTGGCCTACAATGAGCAGTTCTTC,CASSPLSRARLAYNEQFF,.,TRBJ2-1,.,TRBV18
TGCAGTGCTAGAGATGGACAGTCGAACACCGGGGAGCTGTTTTTT,CSARDGQSNTGELFF,few,TRBJ2-2,.,TRBV20-1
TGTGCCAGCAGCCCCCATAATAGAGAGCTGTTTTTT,CASSPHNRELFF,many,TRBJ2-2,.,TRBV12-3/TRBV12-4
TGTGCCAGCAGCCAATCAATCGATCGCTATGGCTACACCTTC,CASSQSIDRYGYTF,many,TRBJ1-2,.,TRBV6-1
TGTGCCAGTAGTATACCCGAGAACACTGAAGCTTTCTTT,CASSIPENTEAFF,.,TRBJ1-1,.,TRBV19
TGTGCCAGCAGTGGGACGCGGCAGCCCCAGCATTTT,CASSGTRQPQHF,many,TRBJ1-5,.,TRBV2
TGTGCCAGCAGCGAACGGGACTACAGAACGAATGAGCAGTTCTTC,CASSERDYRTNEQFF,many,TRBJ2-1,TRBD2,TRBV3-1
TGTGCCTGGAGGATATCAAACACTGAAGCTTTCTTT,CAWRISNTEAFF,many,TRBJ1-1,.,TRBV30
TGTGCCAGCAGCTTATCTAGCGGGAGGGCAATTCCCTACAATGAGCAGTTCTTC,CASSLSSGRAIPYNEQFF,.,TRBJ2-1,TRBD2,TRBV7-9
TGTGCCAGCAGTCGGGACCCCTGGGATGAGCAGTTCTTC,CASSRDPWDEQFF,.,TRBJ2-1,.,TRBV6-1
TGTGCCAGTAGTTGGATGGACATTCAGTACTTC,CASSWMDIQYF,.,TRBJ2-4,.,TRBV19
TGTGCCAGCAGTGCTAGGGGGAACCAGCCCCAGCATTTT,CASSARGNQPQHF,.,TRBJ1-5,.,TRBV6-1
TGTGCCAGCTGCCTGAGTGGGAACACTGAAGCTTTCTTT,CASCLSGNTEAFF,.,TRBJ1-1,.,TRBV6-1
TGTGCCAGCAGCGTAGGTGGGGGGCCAGGAACAGATACGCAGTATTTT,CASSVGGGPGTDTQYF,few,TRBJ2-3,.,TRBV9
TGTGCCAGCAGTCTAACAGGGGTGGAAACTGAAGCTTTCTTT,CASSLTGVETEAFF,many,TRBJ1-1,TRBD1,TRBV28